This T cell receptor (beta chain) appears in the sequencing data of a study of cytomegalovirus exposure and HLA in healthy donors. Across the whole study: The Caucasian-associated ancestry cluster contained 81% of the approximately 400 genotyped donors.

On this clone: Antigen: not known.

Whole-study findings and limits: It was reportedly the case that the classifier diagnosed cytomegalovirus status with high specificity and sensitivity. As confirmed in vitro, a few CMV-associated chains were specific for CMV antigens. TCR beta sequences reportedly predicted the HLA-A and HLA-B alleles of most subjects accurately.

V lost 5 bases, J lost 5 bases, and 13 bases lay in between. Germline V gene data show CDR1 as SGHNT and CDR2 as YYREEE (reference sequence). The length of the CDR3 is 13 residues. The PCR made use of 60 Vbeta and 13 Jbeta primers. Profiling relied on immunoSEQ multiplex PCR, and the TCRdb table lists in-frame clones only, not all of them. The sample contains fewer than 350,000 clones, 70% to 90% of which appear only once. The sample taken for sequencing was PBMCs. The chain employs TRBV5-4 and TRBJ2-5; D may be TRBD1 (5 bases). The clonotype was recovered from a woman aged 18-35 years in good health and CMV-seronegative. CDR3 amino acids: CASRADRAETQYF. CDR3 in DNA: TGTGCCAGCAGGGCCGACAGAGCGGAGACCCAGTACTTC.